The clone carrying this T cell receptor (beta chain) was found a few times. Its specificity is not known. CDR3 size: 16 residues. Germline V gives CDR1 DFQATT, CDR2 SNEGSKA (reference sequence). Losses at the gene ends were 2 bases for V and 8 bases for J; bases not matched to a gene: 8. The data stem from a study of T cell repertoires in cytomegalovirus infection. MiXCR was run by TCRdb on the reads, yielding one entry per CDR3 protein. The sample records some 120,000 distinct CDR3 sequences, approximately 30% being singletons. This rearrangement joins TRBV20-1 to TRBJ2-1, with TRBD2 matching 14 bases. The source was CD8+ T cells from cultured PBMCs, collected from culture after CMV antigen stimulation. This TCR was recovered from a human donor in good health (CMV status not recorded). Some clones in this sample may be carry-over from other donors' samples. The CDR3 loop is CSARFGRGLAGDEQFF. The CDR3 DNA is TGCAGTGCTAGATTCGGCCGGGGACTAGCGGGGGATGAGCAGTTCTTC.